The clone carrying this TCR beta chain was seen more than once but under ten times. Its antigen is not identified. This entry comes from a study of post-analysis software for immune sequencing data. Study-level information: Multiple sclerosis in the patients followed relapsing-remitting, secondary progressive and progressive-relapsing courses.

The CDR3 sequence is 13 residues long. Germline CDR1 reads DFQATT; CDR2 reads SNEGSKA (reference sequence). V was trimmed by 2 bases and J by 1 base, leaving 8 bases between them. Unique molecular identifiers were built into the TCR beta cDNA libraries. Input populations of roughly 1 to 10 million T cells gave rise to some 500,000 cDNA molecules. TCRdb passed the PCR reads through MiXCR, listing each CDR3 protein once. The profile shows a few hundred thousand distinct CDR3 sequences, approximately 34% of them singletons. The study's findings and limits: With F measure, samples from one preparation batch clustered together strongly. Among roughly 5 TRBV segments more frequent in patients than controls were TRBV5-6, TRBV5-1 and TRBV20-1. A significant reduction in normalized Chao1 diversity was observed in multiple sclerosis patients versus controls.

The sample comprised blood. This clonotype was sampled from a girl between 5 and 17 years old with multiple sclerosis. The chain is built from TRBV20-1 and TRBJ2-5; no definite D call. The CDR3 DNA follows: TGCAGTGCTAGACCAACGATCCAAGAGACCCAGTACTTC. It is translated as CSARPTIQETQYF.